Listed below are T cell receptor beta chains from one sample, sequenced in a study of cytomegalovirus exposure and HLA in healthy donors. The repertoire was sequenced with immunoSEQ multiplex PCR; TCRdb's copy has only in-frame clones and lacks some. Its table lists roughly 78,000 clones. Sample: PBMCs. All receptors come from a boy younger than 18 in good health and CMV-seronegative. CDR3s include the opening cysteine and the closing phenylalanine or tryptophan. The order of the fields is J gene, D gene, V gene, CDR3 DNA, CDR3 protein. D genes are given only for firm matches.

TRBJ1-1,.,TRBV7-8,TGTGCCAGCAGCCCGGGGCGCGGGGTCAGGGTGTTCAGCACTGAAGCTTTCTTT,CASSPGRGVRVFSTEAFF
TRBJ2-7,TRBD1,TRBV10-3,TGTGCCATCAGTGAGCCCCCGGGACAGGGGATGAACGAGCAGTACTTC,CAISEPPGQGMNEQYF
TRBJ2-1,.,TRBV4-2,TGTGCCAGCAGGCGAACCTCTGGTGAGCAGTTCTTC,CASRRTSGEQFF
TRBJ2-5,TRBD2,TRBV12-5,TGTGCTAGTGCCCAGACTAGCGGCCGTGGAGAGACCCAGTACTTC,CASAQTSGRGETQYF
TRBJ2-4,.,TRBV29-1,TGCAGCGTTGATTTCGGTCAGGCCGGCCTCCAGTACTTC,CSVDFGQAGLQYF
TRBJ2-5,TRBD1,TRBV2,TGTGCCAGCAGAGGACAGGGATCAGTAGGGGAGACCCAGTACTTC,CASRGQGSVGETQYF
TRBJ1-6,TRBD1,TRBV19,TGTGCCAGTAGTTCCCGACAGGGAGGTAATTCACCCCTCCACTTT,CASSSRQGGNSPLHF
TRBJ2-2,.,TRBV7-6,TGTGCCAGCAGCTTAAAAAACAGGCTAGTCAACACCGGGGAGCTGTTTTTT,CASSLKNRLVNTGELFF
TRBJ2-5,.,TRBV5-1,TGCGCCAGCAGCCCATCTCCTGGGGGACACCGGCCTGGCGTGACCCAGTACTTC,CASSPSPGGHRPGVTQYF
TRBJ2-7,TRBD2,TRBV4-1,TGCGCCAGCAGCCGTACACCTAGCGGGGGGATCTACGAGCAGTACTTC,CASSRTPSGGIYEQYF
TRBJ2-2,.,TRBV13,TGTGCCAGCAGCTCGTTTACCGGGGAGCTGTTTTTT,CASSSFTGELFF
TRBJ2-7,.,TRBV13,TGTGCCAGCAGCTTAGAGACAGGCGACTACGAGCAGTACTTC,CASSLETGDYEQYF
TRBJ2-4,.,TRBV12-5,TGTGCTAGTGGTTTGGATGGGTACGGGGGTTCGTACTTC,CASGLDGYGGSYF
TRBJ2-1,.,TRBV13,TGTGCCAGCAGCTCGGGATACAATGAGCAGTTCTTC,CASSSGYNEQFF
TRBJ2-2,TRBD2,TRBV19,TGTGCCAGTAGTCTCACTAGCGGGATAATCCCCGGGGAGCTGTTTTTT,CASSLTSGIIPGELFF
TRBJ2-5,TRBD2,TRBV7-8,TGTGCCAGCAGCTCCACCCTACTAGCGGGGGGGCAAGAGACCCAGTACTTC,CASSSTLLAGGQETQYF
TRBJ2-7,TRBD2,TRBV7-6,TGTGCCAGCAGTACGACTAGCGGGAGCTCCTACGAGCAGTACTTC,CASSTTSGSSYEQYF
TRBJ2-7,.,TRBV7-7,TGTGCCAGCAGCTTCGAAGACTACAGGGGAGGTTACGAGCAGTACTTC,CASSFEDYRGGYEQYF
TRBJ1-4,.,TRBV27,TGTGCCAGCAGTTTCCGCGGGGGCCCAGGGCCCGAAAAACTGTTTTTT,CASSFRGGPGPEKLFF
TRBJ2-5,.,TRBV30,TGTGCCTGGAGTGTGCATCAGGGATTCCAAGAGACCCAGTACTTC,CAWSVHQGFQETQYF
TRBJ2-1,.,TRBV19,TGTGCCAGTAGTATAGAGATTGCCGGGACTCGCAATGAGCAGTTCTTC,CASSIEIAGTRNEQFF
TRBJ1-2,TRBD1,TRBV6-1,TGTGCCAGCAGGCCAGGGACAGGGGGACATGGCTACACCTTC,CASRPGTGGHGYTF
TRBJ1-2,.,TRBV6-5,TGTGCCAGCAGTTACGGGACGAGGACAGTTAACTATGGCTACACCTTC,CASSYGTRTVNYGYTF
TRBJ2-1,.,TRBV6-5,TGTGCCAGCAGTTACGTGGGCGAGCAGTTCTTC,CASSYVGEQFF
TRBJ1-1,.,TRBV7-9,TGTGCCAGCAGCTCGCCTCTTCAGGGCGGTGGAGCTTTCTTT,CASSSPLQGGGAFF
TRBJ2-7,.,TRBV19,TGTGCCAGTAGTGCCGCAGGGTCGGATGGCGAGCAGTACTTC,CASSAAGSDGEQYF
TRBJ2-1,TRBD2,TRBV29-1,TGCAGCGCTAAGCGGGGGTGGAATGAGCAGTTCTTC,CSAKRGWNEQFF
TRBJ1-4,TRBD1,TRBV19,TGTGCCAGTAGTCTTAACAGGGGATCGCGATCAACTAATGAAAAACTGTTTTTT,CASSLNRGSRSTNEKLFF
TRBJ1-2,.,TRBV5-1,TGCGCCAGCAGCTTGGGGCAGGGGAGCAGTCATGGCTACACCTTC,CASSLGQGSSHGYTF
TRBJ2-7,TRBD1,TRBV29-1,TGCAGCGTTAGAGGAGGGGGACAGGGCGTCTACGAGCAGTACTTC,CSVRGGGQGVYEQYF
TRBJ2-1,TRBD2,TRBV19,TGTGCCAGTAGTACGAGCGGGAGTTTTTTGAATGAGCAGTTCTTC,CASSTSGSFLNEQFF
TRBJ1-4,.,TRBV7-2,TGTGCCAGCAGCTTAGATTTTCGGGGAATTAATGAAAAACTGTTTTTT,CASSLDFRGINEKLFF
TRBJ2-2,.,TRBV6-4,TGTGCCAGCAGTGACTCGAGCACCGGGGAGCTGTTTTTT,CASSDSSTGELFF
TRBJ2-1,.,TRBV6-6,TGTGCCAGCCGTGAGAGGGAGGAGTTGGAGCAGTTCTTC,CASREREELEQFF
TRBJ2-5,TRBD2,TRBV27,TGTGCCAGCAGTTTGTTAGCGGGAGTTGTGGAGACCCAGTACTTC,CASSLLAGVVETQYF
TRBJ2-7,TRBD1,TRBV13,TGTGCCAGCAGCTCATTGGGACAGGGAAATTACGAGCAGTACTTC,CASSSLGQGNYEQYF
TRBJ2-3,.,TRBV7-9,TGTGCCAGCAGCTTAGGCCTAGCGCCCACAGATACGCAGTATTTT,CASSLGLAPTDTQYF
TRBJ2-7,TRBD1,TRBV6-1,TGTGCCAGCAGTGATAACTTGCCCGGGACAGGCTCCTACGAGCAGTACTTC,CASSDNLPGTGSYEQYF
TRBJ1-2,TRBD1,TRBV7-9,TGTGCCAGCAGCTGGACAGGGGGACAGATCGATGGCTACACCTTC,CASSWTGGQIDGYTF
TRBJ1-1,.,TRBV5-4,TGTGCCAGCAGCTGGGGGGAGGTCGCTGAAGCTTTCTTT,CASSWGEVAEAFF
TRBJ1-4,TRBD1,TRBV11-2,TGTGCCAGCAGCCAGGGGGACGGCGAAAAACTGTTTTTT,CASSQGDGEKLFF
TRBJ1-1,.,TRBV9,TGTGCCAGCAGCGTAGCTAGTGGAACTGAAGCTTTCTTT,CASSVASGTEAFF
TRBJ2-1,TRBD2,TRBV6-4,TGTGCCAGCAGCCTACTAGCGGGAGGGCACAATGAGCAGTTCTTC,CASSLLAGGHNEQFF
TRBJ2-7,.,TRBV27,TGTGCCAGCAGTTTAGGGGCCCTGGGCGAGCAGTACTTC,CASSLGALGEQYF
TRBJ1-1,.,TRBV29-1,TGCAGCGGAGGACACGGCTCTGAAGCTTTCTTT,CSGGHGSEAFF